A selection of T cell receptor beta chains follows, all from one sample in a study of blood T cells in healthy people across ages. Using its own MiXCR run on the 5' RACE reads, TCRdb lists one record per CDR3 protein. Of roughly 1,100,000 distinct CDR3 sequences listed, around 25% were seen once; the top ten hold less than 0.75%. This sample also belongs to another study, concerning T cells of mothers and their children.

The source material was blood. Receptors originate from a girl aged 2-10 years in good health. The CDR3 runs from the conserved cysteine through the conserved F or W. Fields, in order: CDR3 length, J gene, V gene, clone size, D gene, CDR3 protein, CDR3 DNA. D genes are given only for firm matches. Not every row has a clone size; where given, it reads once, few, many or a size class.

14	TRBJ2-5	TRBV7-2	NA	TRBD2	CASNLAGGQETQYF	TGTGCCAGCAACTTAGCGGGAGGACAAGAGACCCAGTACTTC
12	TRBJ1-1	TRBV6-5	NA	TRBD1	CASRGTGGEAFF	TGTGCCAGCCGGGGAACAGGGGGCGAAGCTTTCTTT
16	TRBJ2-3	TRBV7-9	few	TRBD2	CASPTNGGGLTDTQYF	TGTGCCAGCCCTACGAACGGCGGGGGATTAACAGATACGCAGTATTTT
14	TRBJ1-1	TRBV20-1	few	TRBD1	CSALGTGRGTEAFF	TGCAGTGCTCTAGGGACAGGGAGAGGAACTGAAGCTTTCTTT
14	TRBJ1-5	TRBV29-1	few	TRBD1	CSVWSGQINQPQHF	TGCAGCGTTTGGTCGGGACAGATCAATCAGCCCCAGCATTTT
14	TRBJ2-7	TRBV5-6	NA	NA	CASSLVGTFYEQYF	TGTGCCAGCAGCTTGGTGGGGACTTTCTACGAGCAGTACTTC
15	TRBJ1-6	TRBV6-2/TRBV6-3	NA	NA	CASSWEKWDVSPLHF	TGTGCCAGCAGTTGGGAAAAATGGGATGTTTCACCCCTCCACTTT
15	TRBJ2-1	TRBV5-1	NA	NA	CASSLPGRAHNEQFF	TGCGCCAGCAGCTTACCGGGACGGGCCCACAATGAGCAGTTCTTC
21	TRBJ2-2	TRBV7-3	few	TRBD1	CASSLTRIDRGRGGETGELFF	TGTGCCAGCAGCTTAACTCGGATTGACAGGGGCAGGGGAGGAGAGACCGGGGAGCTGTTTTTT
14	TRBJ1-1	TRBV7-3	NA	TRBD1	CASSFRGRGTEAFF	TGTGCCAGCAGCTTCAGGGGGAGGGGCACTGAAGCTTTCTTT
15	TRBJ2-5	TRBV12-3/TRBV12-4	few	TRBD2	CASSFNLGGGETQYF	TGTGCCAGCAGTTTTAATCTAGGCGGGGGAGAGACCCAGTACTTC
12	TRBJ2-1	TRBV27	few	NA	CASSLRGKEQFF	TGTGCCAGCAGCTTACGGGGAAAAGAGCAGTTCTTC
12	TRBJ1-4	TRBV11-2	few	NA	CASSLGWEKLFF	TGTGCCAGCAGCTTAGGGTGGGAAAAACTGTTTTTT
17	TRBJ2-1	TRBV29-1	few	TRBD2	CSVEDPSTSGAYNEQFF	TGCAGCGTTGAAGATCCGTCGACTAGCGGGGCATACAATGAGCAGTTCTTC
18	TRBJ2-3	TRBV5-4	few	TRBD2	CASSPHPGLAGGGDTQYF	TGTGCCAGCAGCCCTCACCCGGGACTAGCGGGAGGTGGAGATACGCAGTATTTT
15	TRBJ2-7	TRBV7-6	few	TRBD1	CASSSGQAPSYEQYF	TGTGCCAGCAGCTCCGGACAGGCTCCGTCCTACGAGCAGTACTTC
12	TRBJ2-7	TRBV4-1	NA	NA	CASSQNSGEQYF	TGCGCCAGCAGCCAAAATTCCGGCGAGCAGTACTTC
12	TRBJ1-2	TRBV19	NA	NA	CASRTVIYGYTF	TGTGCCAGCCGTACAGTTATCTATGGCTACACCTTC
15	TRBJ2-1	TRBV20-1	NA	NA	CSARDMMGSYNEQFF	TGCAGTGCTAGAGATATGATGGGGTCCTACAATGAGCAGTTCTTC
13	TRBJ2-1	TRBV2	many	TRBD2	CASSAGGPNEQFF	TGTGCCAGCAGTGCGGGAGGGCCGAATGAGCAGTTCTTC
14	TRBJ1-1	TRBV2	few	NA	CASSAGQFNTEAFF	TGTGCCAGCAGTGCCGGACAGTTTAACACTGAAGCTTTCTTT
15	TRBJ1-6	TRBV20-1	NA	TRBD1	CSAREWTGGFSPLHF	TGCAGTGCTAGAGAATGGACAGGGGGGTTTTCACCCCTCCACTTT
13	TRBJ2-7	TRBV27	NA	TRBD1	CASRHTGEYEQYF	TGTGCCAGCAGACATACAGGGGAATACGAGCAGTACTTC
11	TRBJ1-1	TRBV12-3/TRBV12-4	NA	NA	CASSNVREAFF	TGTGCCAGCAGTAACGTCAGGGAAGCTTTCTTT
14	TRBJ2-1	TRBV28	NA	NA	CASRPDGSLYEQFF	TGTGCCAGCAGGCCGGACGGGAGTCTCTATGAGCAGTTCTTC
18	TRBJ2-5	TRBV6-1	few	TRBD2	CASSEVVLAGEDWETQYF	TGTGCCAGCAGTGAAGTCGTACTAGCGGGGGAGGATTGGGAGACCCAGTACTTC
14	TRBJ1-2	TRBV20-1	NA	NA	CSARDTGKGYGYTF	TGCAGTGCTAGAGATACAGGAAAGGGGTATGGCTACACCTTC
13	TRBJ2-1	TRBV2	NA	NA	CASNGDLYNEQFF	TGTGCCAGCAACGGGGATCTCTACAATGAGCAGTTCTTC
11	TRBJ1-1	TRBV24-1	NA	NA	CATSDLREAFF	TGTGCCACCAGTGATTTACGTGAAGCTTTCTTT
17	TRBJ2-5	TRBV7-9	NA	NA	CASSPPLGRSNQETQYF	TGTGCCAGCAGCCCCCCCCTTGGCAGGAGCAACCAAGAGACCCAGTACTTC
14	TRBJ2-7	TRBV20-1	NA	NA	CSARDDRFTYEQYF	TGCAGTGCTAGAGATGATCGCTTCACCTACGAGCAGTACTTC
18	TRBJ2-5	TRBV4-1	few	TRBD2	CASSQDRGTSGRQETQYF	TGCGCCAGCAGCCAAGACCGGGGGACTAGCGGGAGACAAGAGACCCAGTACTTC
16	TRBJ2-5	TRBV7-3	NA	TRBD2	CASSLTGASGQETQYF	TGTGCCAGCAGCTTAACGGGGGCTAGCGGGCAAGAGACCCAGTACTTC
18	TRBJ2-3	TRBV10-2	NA	NA	CASSDPLGSRRDTDTQYF	TGCGCCAGCAGTGATCCTCTGGGATCCAGGCGGGACACAGATACGCAGTATTTT
16	TRBJ1-2	TRBV6-5	NA	TRBD1	CASSYGGTGEPYGYTF	TGTGCCAGCAGTTACGGGGGGACAGGGGAACCTTATGGCTACACCTTC
12	TRBJ1-1	TRBV29-1	few	NA	CSVPRGGSEAFF	TGCAGCGTCCCCAGGGGAGGCTCTGAAGCTTTCTTT
15	TRBJ2-7	TRBV28	NA	NA	CASKDVRDPLGEQYF	TGTGCCAGCAAAGACGTCCGGGACCCCCTTGGCGAGCAGTACTTC
13	TRBJ2-3	TRBV20-1	few	NA	CSASPTTTDTQYF	TGCAGTGCTAGCCCCACTACCACAGATACGCAGTATTTT
16	TRBJ2-1	TRBV5-1	NA	TRBD2	CASSLEPSSGGTPQFF	TGCGCCAGCAGCTTGGAACCGTCTAGCGGGGGTACCCCGCAGTTCTTC
11	TRBJ2-7	TRBV29-1	few	NA	CSAVWAYEQYF	TGCAGCGCCGTGTGGGCCTACGAGCAGTACTTC
17	TRBJ2-7	TRBV4-2	few	NA	CASSQDLGGLSSYEQYF	TGTGCCAGCAGCCAAGATCTGGGGGGCCTGAGCTCCTACGAGCAGTACTTC
14	TRBJ2-5	TRBV7-2	many	TRBD2	CASIRTSGQETQYF	TGTGCCAGTATAAGGACTAGCGGCCAAGAGACCCAGTACTTC
13	TRBJ2-7	TRBV12-3/TRBV12-4	NA	NA	CASRGAAAYEQYF	TGTGCCAGTCGGGGCGCGGCCGCCTACGAGCAGTACTTC